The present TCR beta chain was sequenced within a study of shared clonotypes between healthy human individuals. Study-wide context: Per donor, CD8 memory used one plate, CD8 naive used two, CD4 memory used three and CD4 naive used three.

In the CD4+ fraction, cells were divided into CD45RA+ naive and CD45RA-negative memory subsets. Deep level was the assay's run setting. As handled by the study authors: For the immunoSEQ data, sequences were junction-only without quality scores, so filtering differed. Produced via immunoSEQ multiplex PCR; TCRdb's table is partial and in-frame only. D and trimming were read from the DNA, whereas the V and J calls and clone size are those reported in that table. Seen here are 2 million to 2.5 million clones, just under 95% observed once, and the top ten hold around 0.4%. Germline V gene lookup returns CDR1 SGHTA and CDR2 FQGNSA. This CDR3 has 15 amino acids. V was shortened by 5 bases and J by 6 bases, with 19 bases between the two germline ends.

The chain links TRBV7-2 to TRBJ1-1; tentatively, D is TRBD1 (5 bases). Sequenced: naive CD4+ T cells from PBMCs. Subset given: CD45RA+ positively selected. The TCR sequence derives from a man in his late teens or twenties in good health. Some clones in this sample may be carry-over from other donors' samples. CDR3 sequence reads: CASSRPGAGDAEAFF. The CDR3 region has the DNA TGTGCCAGCAGCCGACCGGGAGCCGGGGACGCTGAAGCTTTCTTT. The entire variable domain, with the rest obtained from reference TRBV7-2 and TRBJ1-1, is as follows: GAGVSQSPSNKVTEKGKDVELRCDPISGHTALYWYRQSLGQGLEFLIYFQGNSAPDKSGLPSDRFSAERTGGSVSTLTIQRTQQEDSAVYLCASSRPGAGDAEAFFGQGTRLTVV.